The rows below give T cell receptor beta chains drawn from one sample of a study of vaccination and CD4 T cells after COVID-19. Antigen specificity for these receptors is unknown. TCRdb recomputed calls from the PCR reads with MiXCR, one row per CDR3 protein. Of about 20,000 distinct CDR3 sequences in the sample, over 60% were seen once. The source material was CD4+ T cells from blood, cultured in vitro, sampled after SARS-CoV-2 vaccination. Every receptor here comes from a human donor who received a COVID-19 vaccine. Both conserved end residues are part of each CDR3. Fields, in order: V gene, clone size, J gene, D gene, CDR3 DNA, CDR3 protein. D genes are given only for firm matches. Expanded clones get a size class; other rows say once, few or many, or leave the size out.

V: TRBV20-1; size: once; J: TRBJ2-7; D: TRBD2; DNA: TGCAGTGCTAGCCCTAGCGGGGGAACCATCCTATTCGACGAGCAGTACTTC; CDR3: CSASPSGGTILFDEQYF
V: TRBV7-6; size: -; J: TRBJ2-2; D: -; DNA: TGTGCCAGCAGCTGGCAATCAGGAACCGGGGAGCTGTTTTTT; CDR3: CASSWQSGTGELFF
V: TRBV19; size: -; J: TRBJ1-5; D: -; DNA: TGTGCCAGTCTGAGACAGGCCGCCGGTCTTAATCAGCCCCAGCATTTT; CDR3: CASLRQAAGLNQPQHF
V: TRBV21-1; size: once; J: TRBJ2-3; D: -; DNA: TGTGCCAGCAGCAAACGACAGGGCCCCCATACGCAGTATTTT; CDR3: CASSKRQGPHTQYF
V: TRBV7-8; size: -; J: TRBJ2-5; D: -; DNA: TGTGCCAGCAGCCCCGCCCGGACCCAGTACTTC; CDR3: CASSPARTQYF
V: TRBV14; size: -; J: TRBJ2-7; D: TRBD2; DNA: TGTGCCAGCAGCCAAGATCCAGCGGGGTACGGGGAGCAGTACTTC; CDR3: CASSQDPAGYGEQYF
V: TRBV11-3; size: -; J: TRBJ2-5; D: TRBD2; DNA: TGTGCCAGCAGCTTGGGAGGGGTGGGGACCCAGTACTTC; CDR3: CASSLGGVGTQYF
V: TRBV7-9; size: few; J: TRBJ2-7; D: -; DNA: TGTGCCAGCAGCTTAGAGGCGGACAGAGGCGAGCAGTACTTC; CDR3: CASSLEADRGEQYF
V: TRBV4-2; size: -; J: TRBJ1-5; D: TRBD1; DNA: TGTGCCAGCAGCCCTCGGACAGGGGGCGAGCAGCCCCAGCATTTT; CDR3: CASSPRTGGEQPQHF
V: TRBV30; size: -; J: TRBJ1-2; D: TRBD1; DNA: TGTGCCTGGAGTGTGCAGGGGGCCTATGGCTACACCTTC; CDR3: CAWSVQGAYGYTF
V: TRBV28; size: -; J: TRBJ1-1; D: -; DNA: TGTGCCAGCAGTTTGTTCGAGGGGGGGAGAACTGAAGCTTTCTTT; CDR3: CASSLFEGGRTEAFF
V: TRBV25-1; size: -; J: TRBJ2-6; D: TRBD1; DNA: TGTGCCAGCAGTGACAGCAGGGGGGGGGCCAACGTCCTGACTTTC; CDR3: CASSDSRGGANVLTF
V: TRBV15; size: -; J: TRBJ1-1; D: -; DNA: TGTGCCACCAGCAGAAGACAGACCGGCGGCACTGAAGCTTTCTTT; CDR3: CATSRRQTGGTEAFF
V: TRBV2; size: -; J: TRBJ1-5; D: TRBD1; DNA: TGTGCCAGCAGTGGAGGGACAGGCAATCAGCCCCAGCATTTT; CDR3: CASSGGTGNQPQHF
V: TRBV21-1; size: -; J: TRBJ1-5; D: -; DNA: TGTGCCAGCAGCAAAGCGGAAGGGAGGAGCAATCAGCCCCAGCATTTT; CDR3: CASSKAEGRSNQPQHF
V: TRBV20-1; size: once; J: TRBJ2-1; D: TRBD2; DNA: TGCAGTGCTAGTGAGACTAGCCCCTACAATGAGCAGTTCTTC; CDR3: CSASETSPYNEQFF
V: TRBV20-1; size: -; J: TRBJ1-2; D: -; DNA: TGCAGTGCCCGAACAGGGCCCTATGGCTACACCTTC; CDR3: CSARTGPYGYTF
V: TRBV20-1; size: few; J: TRBJ2-2; D: TRBD1; DNA: TGCAGTGCTAGTTGGGACAGGGGGCGACCCGGGGAGCTGTTTTTT; CDR3: CSASWDRGRPGELFF
V: TRBV20-1; size: -; J: TRBJ1-6; D: -; DNA: TGCAGTGCTAGTATAAAGCCGGGGTCACCCCTCCACTTT; CDR3: CSASIKPGSPLHF
V: TRBV19; size: -; J: TRBJ1-2; D: -; DNA: TGTGCCAGTAGTCCTCACCGAAGGATGGGGTATGGCTACACCTTC; CDR3: CASSPHRRMGYGYTF
V: TRBV12-1; size: -; J: TRBJ1-6; D: -; DNA: TGTGCCAGCAGCAAGGGGTACAGGAAGAGTTCACCCCTCCACTTT; CDR3: CASSKGYRKSSPLHF
V: TRBV20-1; size: -; J: TRBJ2-7; D: TRBD1; DNA: TGCAGTGCTAGTCATGTCAGGGGGTTCTCCTACGAGCAGTACTTC; CDR3: CSASHVRGFSYEQYF
V: TRBV10-2; size: -; J: TRBJ2-5; D: -; DNA: TGCGCCAGCAGTGCCGCAGGCCGTTCGGAGACCCAGTACTTC; CDR3: CASSAAGRSETQYF
V: TRBV12-3/TRBV12-4; size: once; J: TRBJ2-3; D: -; DNA: TGTGCCAGCAGTTTGTTACTAGCTGGGGATACGCAGTATTTT; CDR3: CASSLLLAGDTQYF
V: TRBV2; size: -; J: TRBJ1-2; D: TRBD1; DNA: TGTGCCAGCAGTGTCGGGGGGGACAGGGCTAGAAACACCTTC; CDR3: CASSVGGDRARNTF
V: TRBV2; size: -; J: TRBJ1-5; D: TRBD1; DNA: TGTGCCAGCAGGGCGGACAGGGGAAGCAATCAGCCCCAGCATTTT; CDR3: CASRADRGSNQPQHF
V: TRBV20-1; size: -; J: TRBJ1-2; D: -; DNA: TGCAGTGCTAGAAAAACCCCCCTATTCTATGGCTACACCTTC; CDR3: CSARKTPLFYGYTF